Presented here are 21 T cell receptor beta chains from one specimen sequenced in a study of molecular identifiers for immune sequencing clone quantification. TCRdb recomputed calls from the PCR reads with MiXCR, one row per CDR3 protein. Among some 590,000 distinct CDR3 sequences listed, roughly 25% were seen once. Source material: naive CD8+ T cells from blood, with Jurkat cell RNA spiked in. Subset of the sample: FACS-sorted CD8+CD4-CCR7+CD45RA+ naive T cells. Source of these receptors: a human donor in good health. Some libraries in this study had Jurkat cell RNA spiked in.

There are a few counts of this clonotype. The CDR3 does not end in the conserved phenylalanine or tryptophan, so this is likely a read error. The DNA is omitted, as the CDR3 cannot be located on it reliably, and the CDR3 follows TCRdb's listing. CDR3 sequence reads: CASSLDGIPRI. The chain joins TRBV12-3 or TRBV12-4 to TRBJ1-1. The CDR3 comprises 11 residues, both ends counted.

This clonotype was seen only a few times. The chain is built from TRBV5-1 and TRBJ2-1; D gene ambiguous. Germline V gene data show CDR1 as SGHRS and CDR2 as YFSETQ. V was shortened by 2 bases and J by 7 bases, with 7 bases between the two germline ends. The CDR3 has 12 residues. The CDR3 DNA reads TGCGCCAGCAGCTTCCCCAGAAATGAGCAGTTCTTC. Translating gives CASSFPRNEQFF.

This clonotype was recorded at least ten times. V is TRBV7-9 and J is TRBJ2-2; a possible D gene is TRBD1 (6 bases). Germline-derived CDR1 and CDR2 are SEHNR and FQNEAQ (reference sequence). V gave up 4 bases and J gave up 2 bases, with 11 bases separating them. CDR3 length: 15 amino acids. The CDR3 protein is CASSSRTENTGELFF. CDR3 nucleotide sequence: TGTGCCAGCAGCTCTCGGACAGAAAACACCGGGGAGCTGTTTTTT.

The gene calls are TRBV6-6 and TRBJ1-2; D unclear. CDR1 and CDR2 (germline): MNHNY, SVGAGI (reference sequence). The CDR3 loop spans 14 amino acids. V gave up 2 bases and J gave up 6 bases, with 13 bases separating them. The DNA for the CDR3 is TGTGCCAGCAGTTACAGAAGCGTAAAGGATGGCTACACCTTC. Encoded protein: CASSYRSVKDGYTF.

Many counts were recorded for this clonotype. This rearrangement joins TRBV29-1 to TRBJ1-2; D ambiguous. V shed 1 base and J shed 8 bases, with 8 bases lying between them. This CDR3 is built from 11 residues. Germline CDR1 is SQVTM and CDR2 is ANQGSEA. The CDR3 DNA follows: TGCAGCGTTGAAGTTCTGGGAGGCTACACCTTC. Protein product: CSVEVLGGYTF.

This clonotype has at least ten counts. V usage is TRBV7-9 and J usage is TRBJ2-1; D remains unclear. Germline values: CDR1 SEHNR, CDR2 FQNEAQ (reference sequence). The CDR3 consists of 13 residues. V was shortened by 0 bases and J by 8 bases, with 8 bases between the two germline ends. The CDR3 DNA reads TGTGCCAGCAGCTTAGCGAGCATGGATGAGCAGTTCTTC. It yields the protein CASSLASMDEQFF.

This sequence joins TRBV5-6 and TRBJ2-7; the match to TRBD1 covers 9 bases. The germline V gene encodes CDR1 SGHDT and CDR2 YYEEEE. This CDR3 is built from 15 residues. The trim removed 4 bases at V and 3 bases at J, leaving 8 bases unmatched. DNA for the CDR3: TGTGCCAGCAGCCAGGGACAGGGTCTCTACTACGAGCAGTACTTC. Amino acids: CASSQGQGLYYEQYF.

The chain employs TRBV2 and TRBJ2-7, with a weak D call TRBD1 (6 bases). Trimming took off 8 bases at V and 6 bases at J, with 14 bases between the two ends. This CDR3 comprises 12 residues. Germline V lookup: CDR1 SNHLY, CDR2 FYNNEI. The CDR3 DNA reads TGTGCCAGCGAAACAGGGATGGGCGAGCAGTACTTC. Translating it yields CASETGMGEQYF. Based on the CDR3 plus reference TRBV2 and TRBJ2-7, the full variable domain is EPEVTQTPSHQVTQMGQEVILRCVPISNHLYFYWYRQILGQKVEFLVSFYNNEISEKSEIFDDQFSVERPDGSNFTLKIRSTKLEDSAMYFCASETGMGEQYFGPGTRLTVT.

This clonotype has only a few counts. This chain links TRBV7-8 with TRBJ1-5; no reliable D call. Germline CDR1 reads SGHVS; CDR2 reads FQNEAQ. The V gene lost 5 bases and the J gene lost 5 bases, with 16 bases spanning the gap. The CDR3 consists of 15 residues. CDR3 residues: CASSRSSRLDQPQHF. CDR3 nucleotide sequence: TGTGCCAGCAGCCGTTCCTCGAGGTTAGATCAGCCCCAGCATTTT.

Only a few counts were recorded for this clonotype. CDR3 coding DNA: TGTGCCAGCAGCTTAATGGCGGGAGGGCCGAAGGATACGCAGTATTTT. This translates into CASSLMAGGPKDTQYF. The chain employs TRBV7-3 and TRBJ2-3; 9 nucleotides match TRBD2. This CDR3 has 16 amino acids. The V segment lost 1 base and the J segment 6 bases; nucleotides outside the gene matches: 8. Germline CDR1 reads SGHTA; CDR2 reads FQGTGA.

This clonotype was recorded only once. A much larger clone lies a single base off, so this may be a read error. The CDR3 bases are TGCGCCACCTCGACGGAAAGGGGCCTTGTCTACGAGCAGTACTTC. Translated, it gives CATSTERGLVYEQYF. This chain uses TRBV4-3 with TRBJ2-7; possibly TRBD1 for D (5 bases). The CDR3 runs to 15 residues. Germline CDR1 and CDR2: LGHNA and YSLEER. V lost 10 bases, J lost 3 bases, and 22 bases lay in between.

This clonotype has a handful of counts. This rearrangement joins TRBV7-6 to TRBJ1-5; 7 bases map to TRBD1. V lost 1 base to trimming and J lost 4 bases; unmatched junction nucleotides: 13. CDR1 and CDR2 (germline): SGHVS, FNYEAQ. This CDR3 comprises 18 residues. This chain's CDR3 is CASSLDRYRGRGNQPQHF. For the CDR3, the DNA is TGTGCCAGCAGCTTAGATCGGTACAGGGGCCGAGGGAATCAGCCCCAGCATTTT.

This clonotype was observed at least ten times. J is TRBJ1-1 and V is TRBV6-5; D is unclear. The CDR3 sequence is 16 residues long. Deletions cut 2 bases from V and 0 bases from J, with 13 bases between. CDR1 MNHEY and CDR2 SVGAGI come from the germline V gene. CDR3 coding DNA: TGTGCCAGCAGTTACAACCTGGCAGGTATGAACACTGAAGCTTTCTTT. This gives the protein CASSYNLAGMNTEAFF.

This clonotype was seen at least ten times. V and J are TRBV3-1 and TRBJ2-7, with D unclear. Deletions cut 4 bases from V and 4 bases from J, with 8 bases between. CDR1 is LGHDT and CDR2 is YNNKEL in the germline V gene (reference sequence). The CDR3 extends over 12 amino acids. The CDR3 DNA reads TGTGCCAGCAGCCGCGAGCGATACGAGCAGTACTTC. Protein sequence: CASSRERYEQYF.

This clonotype was picked up many times. The CDR3 DNA reads TGTGCCAGCAGTGAAGCGGAGGGGGACTACTCTGGAAACACCATATATTTT. Its protein product is CASSEAEGDYSGNTIYF. The genes are TRBV2 and TRBJ1-3; D perhaps matches TRBD1 (6 bases). V dropped 0 bases and J dropped 0 bases, with 12 bases sitting between them. The CDR3 has 17 amino acids. Germline assignment: CDR1 SNHLY and CDR2 FYNNEI.

V usage is TRBV27 and J usage is TRBJ1-4; D gene ambiguous. Looked up from germline, CDR1 is MNHEY and CDR2 is SMNVEV (reference sequence). Trimming shortened V by 2 bases and J by 4 bases, and 11 bases separated the two germline ends. The CDR3 has 15 residues. The CDR3 DNA follows: TGTGCCAGCAGTTTACTCGGGTTAGGTAATGAAAAACTGTTTTTT. Translating gives CASSLLGLGNEKLFF.

This chain joins TRBV4-3 and TRBJ2-7; D is tentatively TRBD1 or TRBD2 (6 bases each). In germline, CDR1 is LGHNA, CDR2 YSLEER. Between the trimmed V and J ends, which lost 0 bases and 2 bases, there was a span of 11 bases. The CDR3 is made up of 15 amino acids. This CDR3 is CASSQDGGRPYEQYF. The CDR3 nucleotides are TGCGCCAGCAGCCAAGATGGGGGGCGTCCCTACGAGCAGTACTTC.

About this clonotype itself: This clone may be a read error of a much larger clone one base away. V is TRBV20-1 and J is TRBJ1-1, with D possibly being TRBD1 (6 bases). CDR1 is DFQATT and CDR2 is SNEGSKA in the germline V gene (reference sequence). The CDR3 length is 13 residues. V was trimmed by 1 base and J by 6 bases, leaving 12 bases between them. The CDR3 sequence: CSARVNGGSEAFF. The CDR3, as DNA: TGCAGTGCTAGAGTAAACGGGGGCTCTGAAGCTTTCTTT.

This chain links TRBV10-3 with TRBJ2-7, with D unclear. Per germline, CDR1 ENHRY and CDR2 SYGVKD. V lost 0 bases and J lost 7, with 10 bases in between. The CDR3 has 13 residues. As DNA, the CDR3 is TGTGCCATCAGTGAGTCCCAGGCGTGGGAGCAGTACTTC. This encodes CAISESQAWEQYF.

This clonotype was seen ten or more times. The gene calls are TRBV7-9 and TRBJ2-7; 9 bases match TRBD1. The V segment lost 4 bases and the J segment 3 bases; nucleotides outside the gene matches: 1. The CDR3 sequence is 13 residues long. Per germline, CDR1 SEHNR and CDR2 FQNEAQ (reference sequence). As DNA, the CDR3 is TGTGCCAGCAGCTGGACAGGGGACTACGAGCAGTACTTC. Protein product: CASSWTGDYEQYF.

In this sample, this clonotype turned up many times. The chain uses TRBV4-3 and TRBJ2-3; D call uncertain. Trimming took off 8 bases at V and 6 bases at J, with 21 bases between the two ends. Germline lookup yields CDR1 LGHNA and CDR2 YSLEER. The CDR3 has 15 amino acids. The CDR3 DNA follows: TGCGCCAGCGGCGCAGTACATGGGCCCCCTGATACGCAGTATTTT. It specifies CASGAVHGPPDTQYF.